A single T cell receptor (beta chain) is shown here with its context. The antigen remains undetermined. The source of the sample is a study of cytomegalovirus exposure and HLA in healthy donors. Across the study: There were 117 million unique TCR beta sequences, drawn from around 180 million T cells, in an earlier analysis.

The study's findings and limits: Sequence variants that were highly shared formed a cluster that was likely a sequencing artifact. A later analysis found common viral pathogens apparently linked to several of the most significant clusters.

With 60 Vbeta and 13 Jbeta primers, the PCR was carried out. Method: immunoSEQ multiplex PCR; TCRdb's copy keeps in-frame clones and lacks some. The data contain 100,000 to 150,000 clones, 70% to 85% of them singletons. After removal of 5 bases from V and 1 base from J, the junction contained 7 bases not matched to a gene. The CDR3 totals 15 residues. The V gene's germline CDR1 is LGHNA and CDR2 YNFKEQ. The chain recombines TRBV4-2 with TRBJ1-1, with 7 nucleotides matching TRBD1. The sequence was collected from a boy between 2 and 10 years old in good health and CMV-seronegative. Sequenced input: PBMCs. This chain's CDR3 is CASSSPGTENTEAFF. DNA for the CDR3: TGTGCCAGCAGCTCCCCCGGGACAGAGAACACTGAAGCTTTCTTT.